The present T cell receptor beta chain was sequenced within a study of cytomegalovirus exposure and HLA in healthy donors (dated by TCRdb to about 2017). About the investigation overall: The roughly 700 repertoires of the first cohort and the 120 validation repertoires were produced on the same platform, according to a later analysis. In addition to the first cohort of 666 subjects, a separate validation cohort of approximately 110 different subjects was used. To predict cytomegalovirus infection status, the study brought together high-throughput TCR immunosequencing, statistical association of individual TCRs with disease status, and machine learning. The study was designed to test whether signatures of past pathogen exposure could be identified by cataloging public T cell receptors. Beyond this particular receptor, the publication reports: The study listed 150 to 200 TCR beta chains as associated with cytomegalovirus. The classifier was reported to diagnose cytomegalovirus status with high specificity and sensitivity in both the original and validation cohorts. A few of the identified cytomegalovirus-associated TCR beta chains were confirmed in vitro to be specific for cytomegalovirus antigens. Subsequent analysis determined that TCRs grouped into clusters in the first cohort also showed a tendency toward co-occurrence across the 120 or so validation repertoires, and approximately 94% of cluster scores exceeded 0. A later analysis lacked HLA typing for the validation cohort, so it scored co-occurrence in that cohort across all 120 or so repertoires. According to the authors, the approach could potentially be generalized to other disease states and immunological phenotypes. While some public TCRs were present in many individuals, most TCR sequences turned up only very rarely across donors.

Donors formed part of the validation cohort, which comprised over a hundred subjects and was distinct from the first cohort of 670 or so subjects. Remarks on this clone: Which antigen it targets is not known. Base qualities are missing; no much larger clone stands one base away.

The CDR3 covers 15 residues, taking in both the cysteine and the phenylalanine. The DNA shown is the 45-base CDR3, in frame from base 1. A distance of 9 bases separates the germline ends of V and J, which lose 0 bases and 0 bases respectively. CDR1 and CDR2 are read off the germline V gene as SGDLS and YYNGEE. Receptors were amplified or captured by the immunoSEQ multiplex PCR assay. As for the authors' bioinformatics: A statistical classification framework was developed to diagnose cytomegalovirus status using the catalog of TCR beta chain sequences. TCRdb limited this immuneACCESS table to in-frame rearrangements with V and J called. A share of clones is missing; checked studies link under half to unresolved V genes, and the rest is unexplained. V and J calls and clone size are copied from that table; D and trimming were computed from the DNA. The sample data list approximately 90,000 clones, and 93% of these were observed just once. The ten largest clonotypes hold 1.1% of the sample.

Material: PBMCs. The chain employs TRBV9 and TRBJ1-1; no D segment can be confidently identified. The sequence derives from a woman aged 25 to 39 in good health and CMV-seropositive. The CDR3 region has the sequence CASSVASTVNTEAFF. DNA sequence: TGTGCCAGCAGCGTAGCTTCCACGGTGAACACTGAAGCTTTCTTT.